The 21 T cell receptor beta chains given below trace back to one sample, sequenced in a study of CD4 T cells in relation to SARS-CoV-2 and coronaviruses. Only in-frame clones appear in the TCRdb table, and some are missing; sequencing was by immunoSEQ multiplex PCR. The sample holds about 36,000 clones, just under 85% seen once. These TCRs are of unknown antigen specificity. Sequencing was done on a sample of naive CD4+ T cells from PBMCs, cultured in vitro. The subset denotes: naive CD4+ T cells isolated by negative enrichment. The receptors here all came from an adult with COVID-19.

CDR3 loop: CSAGTSYEQYF. The CDR3 region has the DNA TGCAGTGCTGGGACGAGCTACGAGCAGTACTTC. The chain links TRBV20-1 to TRBJ2-7, with D possibly called TRBD1 or TRBD2 (5 bases each). The CDR3 sequence is 11 residues long. The V gene lost 5 bases and the J gene lost 3 bases, with 8 bases spanning the gap. In germline, CDR1 is DFQATT, CDR2 SNEGSKA (reference sequence).

The gene calls are TRBV20-1 and TRBJ2-7; TRBD2 agrees at 8 bases. Germline-derived CDR1 and CDR2 are DFQATT and SNEGSKA (reference sequence). With 6 bases clipped from V and 10 bases from J, the junction kept 5 bases outside the gene matches. The CDR3 is made up of 10 amino acids. DNA for the CDR3: TGCAGTGCCCTCAGCGGGAGTCAGTACTTC. Encoded protein: CSALSGSQYF.

The rearrangement joins TRBV4-3 to TRBJ2-1; 9 bases agree with TRBD2. The CDR3 sequence is 15 residues long. Trimming cost V 4 bases and J 7 bases; bases outside gene matches: 8. The germline V gene has CDR1 LGHNA and CDR2 YSLEER. CDR3 sequence: CASSPGGGRANEQFF. CDR3 sequence (DNA): TGCGCCAGCAGCCCCGGCGGCGGGAGGGCGAATGAGCAGTTCTTC.

V gene TRBV6-2 or TRBV6-3 combines with J gene TRBJ2-5, with TRBD2 matching over 9 bases. CDR1 is MNHEY, CDR2 SVGEGT, per germline. With V trimmed by 5 bases and J by 5 bases, 9 bases remained unmatched. The CDR3 is made up of 15 amino acids. CDR3: CASSNTSGSVETQYF. Here the CDR3 DNA reads TGTGCCAGCAGTAACACTAGCGGGTCGGTGGAGACCCAGTACTTC.

This sequence joins TRBV14 and TRBJ2-2; no clear D gene. CDR3 size: 15 residues. Germline CDR1 reads SGHDN; CDR2 reads FVKESK. V was pared by 4 bases and J by 2 bases, with 11 bases between. CDR3 sequence: CASSPIGANTGELFF. DNA of the CDR3: TGTGCCAGCAGCCCAATTGGCGCTAACACCGGGGAGCTGTTTTTT.

This rearrangement joins TRBV3-1 (or the pseudogene TRBV3-2) to TRBJ2-7, with D unresolved. The germline V and J ends were trimmed by 0 bases and 3 bases, with 6 bases remaining between them. Per germline, CDR1 LGHDT and CDR2 YNNKEL (reference sequence). The length of the CDR3 is 13 residues. The CDR3 sequence: CASSQDPGYEQYF. The CDR3 nucleotides are TGTGCCAGCAGCCAAGATCCGGGCTACGAGCAGTACTTC.

V and J are TRBV5-4 and TRBJ2-2; 9 nucleotides line up with TRBD2. The CDR3 runs to 16 residues. CDR1 and CDR2 from the germline V gene are SGHNT and YYREEE (reference sequence). V gave up 4 bases and J gave up 7 bases; unmatched junction bases: 11. CDR3 nucleotide sequence: TGTGCCAGCAGCAGGACTAGCGAGCCACTTTTCGGGGAGCTGTTTTTT. Its protein product is CASSRTSEPLFGELFF.

The chain links TRBV20-1 to TRBJ2-3, with D unresolved. Looked up from germline, CDR1 is DFQATT and CDR2 is SNEGSKA (reference sequence). Deletions cut 5 bases from V and 6 bases from J, with 9 bases between. CDR3 length: 11 amino acids. This chain's CDR3 is CSAPNRDTQYF. The CDR3 DNA is TGCAGTGCTCCTAACCGGGATACGCAGTATTTT.

This clone was recorded a few times. CDR3 DNA: TGTGCCAGCAGCATAGGCCATTCCACCGCGCGGGCCGAGGGGGACACTGAAGCTTTCTTT. Its protein is CASSIGHSTARAEGDTEAFF. The chain uses TRBV21-1 and TRBJ1-1; the table calls TRBD1, which could not be checked here. TRBV21-1 is a pseudogene segment. The CDR3 contains 20 residues.

The gene calls are TRBV3-1 (or the pseudogene TRBV3-2) and TRBJ2-7; D uncertain. The CDR3 loop spans 18 amino acids. Trimming shortened V by 1 base and J by 4 bases, and 23 bases separated the two germline ends. CDR1 LGHDT and CDR2 YNNKEL come from the germline V gene (reference sequence). The DNA for the CDR3 is TGTGCCAGCAGCCAAGTCGTCTCGTTGGCCCCCGAGCGATACGAGCAGTACTTC. Its protein product is CASSQVVSLAPERYEQYF.

The chain uses TRBV28 and TRBJ1-1; the D gene is possibly TRBD1 (5 bases). CDR3 size: 12 residues. CDR1 is MDHEN, CDR2 SYDVKM, per germline. Trimming cost V 7 bases and J 5 bases, with 11 bases left between them. The CDR3: CASTFWGTEAFF. The CDR3 DNA sequence: TGTGCCAGCACCTTCTGGGGGACTGAAGCTTTCTTT.

The J gene is TRBJ2-6, the V gene TRBV5-1; D not resolved. This CDR3 has 15 residues. Trimming cost V 0 bases and J 0 bases, with 4 bases left between them. In germline, CDR1 is SGHRS, CDR2 YFSETQ. The CDR3 bases are TGCGCCAGCAGCTTGGAACCCTCTGGGGCCAACGTCCTGACTTTC. Amino acids: CASSLEPSGANVLTF.

V usage is TRBV28 and J usage is TRBJ2-7; perhaps TRBD1 as D (6 bases). Germline V gives CDR1 MDHEN, CDR2 SYDVKM. The CDR3 consists of 13 residues. Trimming took off 7 bases at V and 4 bases at J, with 14 bases between the two ends. The CDR3 bases are TGTGCCAGCATGATAACAGGGCCATACGAGCAGTACTTC. Protein sequence: CASMITGPYEQYF.

This clone was observed once. The rearrangement links TRBV27 to TRBJ2-2; 10 bases are a match to TRBD1. The germline CDR1 and CDR2 sequences are MNHEY and SMNVEV (reference sequence). J was trimmed by 0 bases and V by 4 bases; bases with no gene match: 5. The CDR3 runs 17 residues. DNA of the CDR3: TGTGCCAGCAGTTCGGACAGGGGGGATACGAACACCGGGGAGCTGTTTTTT. Residues: CASSSDRGDTNTGELFF.

This clone was picked up a small number of times. The rearrangement links TRBV20-1 to TRBJ1-5; tentatively, D is TRBD1 (6 bases). V lost 3 bases and J 1 base, leaving 34 bases between the germline ends. The CDR3 length is 22 residues. Germline V lookup: CDR1 DFQATT, CDR2 SNEGSKA (reference sequence). The CDR3 region has the DNA TGCAGTGCTAGTCGCCCTACTGCATACAGGGTGGGGGTATTTTGGAGCAATCAGCCCCAGCATTTT. Protein sequence: CSASRPTAYRVGVFWSNQPQHF.

About this clone: The germline gene is not matched at one end of the junction; a read error may be the cause. The chain is built from TRBV6-5 and TRBJ2-7; D ambiguous. The germline V gene has CDR1 MNHEY and CDR2 SVGAGI. The CDR3 consists of 13 residues. The CDR3 DNA follows: TGTGCCAGCAGTGACTCTCCCAACTACGAGCAGTACTTC. Its protein is CASSDSPNYEQYF.

The chain has TRBV18 and TRBJ2-7; D is ambiguous. The V end lost 1 base, the J end lost 1 base, and 8 bases lay between the germline ends. CDR1 is KGHSH, CDR2 LQKENI, per germline. The CDR3 sequence is 14 residues long. This chain's CDR3 is CASSPQDGSYEQYF. The CDR3 region has the DNA TGTGCCAGCTCACCACAGGACGGATCCTACGAGCAGTACTTC.

The chain employs TRBV29-1 and TRBJ2-1; 8 positions match TRBD2. V lost 3 bases and J lost 8; bases outside the gene matches: 3. Germline CDR1 is SQVTM and CDR2 is ANQGSEA. The CDR3 is 12 amino acids. CDR3 in amino acids: CSVDGRGYEQFF. The CDR3 nucleotides are TGCAGCGTTGACGGGAGGGGATATGAGCAGTTCTTC.

The chain links TRBV19 to TRBJ1-5, with no clear D. CDR1 and CDR2 (germline): LNHDA, SQIVND (reference sequence). The CDR3 consists of 16 residues. Trimming stripped 3 bases from V and 0 bases from J, with 12 bases between. The CDR3 DNA reads as TGTGCCAGTAGTATTTGGGTCAGCGATAGCAATCAGCCCCAGCATTTT. As protein: CASSIWVSDSNQPQHF. Based on the CDR3 plus reference TRBV19 and TRBJ1-5, the full variable domain is DGGITQSPKYLFRKEGQNVTLSCEQNLNHDAMYWYRQDPGQGLRLIYYSQIVNDFQKGDIAEGYSVSREKKESFPLTVTSAQKNPTAFYLCASSIWVSDSNQPQHFGDGTRLSIL.

The chain has TRBV2 and TRBJ2-3; TRBD2 aligns across 10 bases. CDR3 length: 16 amino acids. The germline V gene encodes CDR1 SNHLY and CDR2 FYNNEI. The trim removed 6 bases at V and 4 bases at J, leaving 10 bases unmatched. The CDR3 DNA is TGTGCCAGCAGGAGGGGTCTAGCGGGAGTGGCAGATACGCAGTATTTT. Protein sequence: CASRRGLAGVADTQYF.

In this sample, this clone turned up a few times. The chain carries TRBV3-1 (or the pseudogene TRBV3-2) and TRBJ1-2; 11 positions agree with TRBD1. J was trimmed by 6 bases and V by 0 bases; bases with no gene match: 6. Per germline, CDR1 LGHDT and CDR2 YNNKEL (reference sequence). The CDR3 runs to 16 residues. CDR3 sequence reads: CASSQDGGTGGNGYTF. CDR3 DNA sequence: TGTGCCAGCAGCCAAGATGGCGGGACAGGGGGGAATGGCTACACCTTC.